The T cell receptor (beta chain) under discussion was sequenced for a study of blood T cell repertoires in COVID-19. Study-wide background: The samples span acute and convalescent COVID-19 from the United States, Italy and Spain.

Enrolled during active infection, Seattle patients were then followed longitudinally. Methods used by the authors: For nucleated cells, counts were estimated from reference gene primer amplification. The protocol was immunoSEQ multiplex PCR, while the TCRdb copy is restricted to in-frame clones and leaves out a portion. D and trimming were read from the DNA, whereas the V and J calls and clone size are those reported in that table. The sample shows about 74,000 clones, more than 85% of them seen only once. The source material was peripheral blood. This TCR derives from a man aged 45-65 years with COVID-19, enrolled during active disease.

The CDR3 DNA reads as TGTGCCAGCAGCTTGGAATTAGCTAACTATGGCTACACCTTC. This translates into CASSLELANYGYTF. The chain is built from TRBV5-5 and TRBJ1-2; D gene unclear. Germline V gene sequence: CDR1 SGHKS, CDR2 YYEKEE (reference sequence). Trimming took off 0 bases at V and 0 bases at J, with 6 bases between the two ends. The CDR3 spans 14 residues.